One and the same sample provided the 30 T cell receptor beta chains below, sequenced in a study of response to subunit inactivated influenza vaccine (dated by TCRdb to 2016 to 2019). The library was built by means of RT-PCR. The sequencer was an Illumina HiSeq 2500. TCRdb's own reprocessing of the public reads used fastp at Q25 and MiXCR and kept productive beta chains. Rows with a matching CDR3 protein are joined into one entry that keeps the most common DNA and genes. Here the sample has around 480,000 distinct CDR3 sequences; 16% occur a single time. The top ten constitute approximately 3% of the sample. Here the sequenced sample was CD4+ T cells sorted from PBMCs, taken less than 30 months after vaccination. Receptors were obtained from a man between 50 and 75 years old who received an inactivated influenza vaccine. Donor details come from another sample of the same person, matched by shared clones.

This clonotype turned up a few times. Written as DNA, the CDR3 is TGCGCCAGCAGCTCCGCCCTGAGGGGGTCGGAGGGCGGGAGAGGCAATGAGCAGTTCTTC. It yields the protein CASSSALRGSEGGRGNEQFF. The chain joins TRBV5-1 to TRBJ2-1, with a tentative D call TRBD2 (7 bases). The CDR3 totals 20 residues. In germline, CDR1 is SGHRS, CDR2 YFSETQ. Between the trimmed V and J ends, which lost 3 bases and 6 bases, there was a span of 31 bases. Filled out from reference TRBV5-1 and TRBJ2-1, the complete variable domain reads KAGVTQTPRYLIKTRGQQVTLSCSPISGHRSVSWYQQTPGQGLQFLFEYFSETQRNKGNFPGRFSGRQFSNSRSEMNVSTLELGDSALYLCASSSALRGSEGGRGNEQFFGPGTRLTVL.

This clonotype was observed many times. The rearrangement joins TRBV6-6 to TRBJ2-2; 7 bases map to TRBD1. After removal of 4 bases from V and 3 bases from J, the junction contained 11 bases not matched to a gene. The CDR3 totals 17 residues. Germline-derived CDR1 and CDR2 are MNHNY and SVGAGI (reference sequence). The CDR3 nucleotides read TGTGCCAGCAGTTCCGGGACAGCCACCTTGGACACCGGGGAGCTGTTTTTT. Protein product: CASSSGTATLDTGELFF.

The V and J genes are TRBV19 and TRBJ2-2; D is tentatively TRBD1 or TRBD2 (6 bases each). This CDR3 has 15 residues. CDR1 is LNHDA, CDR2 SQIVND, per germline (reference sequence). The ends were cut back, 3 bases at V and 8 bases at J, with 16 bases in the middle. For the CDR3, the DNA is TGTGCCAGTAGTATCTGGGGGGCCGCCTTTGGGGAGCTGTTTTTT. Translation gives CASSIWGAAFGELFF.

The chain carries TRBV4-3 and TRBJ2-7; tentatively, D is TRBD2 (5 bases). Trimming took 0 bases from V and 5 from J, leaving 20 bases between them. This CDR3 is 17 amino acids long. Germline V gene sequence: CDR1 LGHNA, CDR2 YSLEER. The CDR3 DNA reads as TGCGCCAGCAGCCAAGAGGGTTATACGGGAAGAGTCCACGAGCAGTACTTC. Its protein is CASSQEGYTGRVHEQYF.

This clonotype was found a few times. This rearrangement joins TRBV21-1 to TRBJ2-5; whether TRBD1, the table's D call, matches the DNA was not checked. TRBV21-1 is recorded as a pseudogene. CDR3 size: 13 residues. DNA for the CDR3: TGTGCCAGCAACTGTCGCTGGGTGGAGACCCAGTACTTC. Its protein is CASNCRWVETQYF.

The chain has TRBV20-1 and TRBJ2-3; D is possibly TRBD2 (6 bases). V lost 1 base, J lost 3 bases, and 17 bases lay in between. The CDR3 has 16 amino acids. Germline CDR1 and CDR2: DFQATT and SNEGSKA (reference sequence). The CDR3 here is CSARGLLASSTDTQYF. In nucleotides, the CDR3 is TGCAGTGCTAGAGGACTACTAGCATCTTCGACAGATACGCAGTATTTT.

V is TRBV5-1 and J is TRBJ2-1; D unresolved. CDR1 and CDR2 from the germline V gene are SGHRS and YFSETQ. Trimming took off 0 bases at V and 4 bases at J, with 11 bases between the two ends. The CDR3 totals 15 residues. The CDR3 region has the DNA TGCGCCAGCAGCTTGGACTTTGGCGGATACAATGAGCAGTTCTTC. It is translated as CASSLDFGGYNEQFF. The entire variable domain, with the rest obtained from reference TRBV5-1 and TRBJ2-1, is as follows: KAGVTQTPRYLIKTRGQQVTLSCSPISGHRSVSWYQQTPGQGLQFLFEYFSETQRNKGNFPGRFSGRQFSNSRSEMNVSTLELGDSALYLCASSLDFGGYNEQFFGPGTRLTVL.

V and J are TRBV15 and TRBJ2-2; perhaps TRBD2 as D (6 bases). Germline loops: CDR1 LNHNV, CDR2 YYDKDF (reference sequence). Between the trimmed V and J ends, which lost 6 bases and 0 bases, there was a span of 8 bases. CDR3 length equals 14 residues. CDR3 protein: CATREGPNTGELFF. As DNA, the CDR3 is TGTGCCACCAGGGAGGGCCCGAACACCGGGGAGCTGTTTTTT.

This clonotype was found many times. The CDR3 protein is CASSLARLRAAGNEQFF. The CDR3 coding sequence is TGTGCCAGCAGCCTCGCCCGGTTGCGAGCGGCCGGGAATGAGCAGTTCTTC. This chain uses TRBV3-1 with TRBJ2-1, with a possible D match to TRBD2 (5 bases). V dropped 4 bases and J dropped 7 bases, with 23 bases sitting between them. Germline CDR1 and CDR2: LGHDT and YNNKEL (reference sequence). The CDR3 totals 17 residues.

V usage is TRBV27 and J usage is TRBJ2-5; D is unclear. The germline V gene encodes CDR1 MNHEY and CDR2 SMNVEV (reference sequence). The CDR3 totals 13 residues. V was clipped by 7 bases and J by 3 bases, with 12 bases between them. CDR3 region: CASNGLVKETQYF. The CDR3 DNA reads as TGTGCCAGCAACGGCCTGGTCAAAGAGACCCAGTACTTC.

V is TRBV4-3 and J is TRBJ1-2, with no clear D. The CDR3 extends over 15 amino acids. The ends were cut back, 0 bases at V and 0 bases at J, with 8 bases in the middle. In germline, CDR1 is LGHNA, CDR2 YSLEER. This CDR3 reads CASSQDRATNYGYTF. The CDR3 DNA is TGCGCCAGCAGCCAAGATAGGGCTACTAACTATGGCTACACCTTC.

The chain joins TRBV7-9 to TRBJ1-2, with no clear D. V was clipped by 1 base and J by 8 bases, with 11 bases between them. CDR1 and CDR2 from the germline V gene are SEHNR and FQNEAQ (reference sequence). CDR3 length: 13 amino acids. The DNA of the CDR3 is TGTGCCAGCAGCTTAGGGGCCAAAGAAGGCTACACCTTC. It yields the protein CASSLGAKEGYTF.

The gene calls are TRBV7-7 and TRBJ2-2; 8 bases align to TRBD1. The length of the CDR3 is 13 residues. The germline CDR1 and CDR2 sequences are SSHAT and FNYEAQ (reference sequence). V trimming: 6 bases; J trimming: 8 bases; junction bases outside the gene matches: 5. The DNA of the CDR3 is TGTGCCAGCAGTTCGGACAGGGTTGGGGAGCTGTTTTTT. The encoded protein is CASSSDRVGELFF.

This clonotype was recorded many times. The rearrangement joins TRBV12-3 or TRBV12-4 to TRBJ1-1; D gene unclear. The V gene lost 8 bases and the J gene lost 0 bases, with 13 bases spanning the gap. The CDR3 spans 14 residues. CDR3 coding DNA: TGTGCCAGCTCCTCGGGAGTCATGAACACTGAAGCTTTCTTT. This codes for CASSSGVMNTEAFF.

The chain joins TRBV29-1 to TRBJ2-1; D call uncertain. V shed 4 bases and J shed 3 bases, with 16 bases lying between them. The CDR3 is 15 residues long. CDR1 is SQVTM, CDR2 ANQGSEA, per germline. CDR3 in amino acids: CSVVIGSGVYNEQFF. DNA for the CDR3: TGCAGCGTTGTCATAGGGTCAGGAGTCTACAATGAGCAGTTCTTC.

The rearrangement links TRBV12-5 to TRBJ2-1; TRBD2 is a possible D gene (6 bases). This CDR3 is 17 amino acids long. The V and J ends lost 2 bases and 10 bases respectively, with 24 bases between them. Germline-derived CDR1 and CDR2 are LGHNT and FRNRAP. DNA of the CDR3: TGTGCTAGTGGTTTGTCGCCTTTAGCGGTTCCACCGCGGGAGCAGTTCTTC. It encodes CASGLSPLAVPPREQFF.

This clonotype has just a few counts. One end of the junction fails to match germline, which may point to a read error. V and J are TRBV6-5 and TRBJ2-5; D is perhaps TRBD1 or TRBD2 (6 bases each). The germline CDR1 and CDR2 sequences are MNHEY and SVGAGI. The CDR3 has 12 amino acids. Written as DNA, the CDR3 is TGTGCCAGCAGCCCCCGGGAAGGGGGGCCCTCCTTC. The encoded protein is CASSPREGGPSF.

This clonotype has more than one count but fewer than ten. V and J are TRBV7-9 and TRBJ2-5, with D perhaps TRBD1 (6 bases). Germline V lookup: CDR1 SEHNR, CDR2 FQNEAQ (reference sequence). The CDR3 runs to 14 residues. V lost 5 bases to trimming and J lost 5 bases, with 15 bases between them. The CDR3 DNA reads as TGTGCCAGCAGCCCCCCCCAGGGACACGAGACCCAGTACTTC. Its protein product is CASSPPQGHETQYF.

This clonotype came up a few times. The chain uses TRBV15 and TRBJ2-7; 10 positions agree with TRBD1. Germline lookup yields CDR1 LNHNV and CDR2 YYDKDF (reference sequence). This CDR3 is built from 16 residues. V dropped 2 bases and J dropped 1; count of bases not matched to a gene: 5. The CDR3 DNA is TGTGCCACCAGCAGACTACCGGGACAGGGGTCCTACGAGCAGTACTTC. As protein: CATSRLPGQGSYEQYF.

This chain joins TRBV20-1 and TRBJ2-1, with 8 bases aligning to TRBD2. J gave up 6 bases and V 6 bases, and 13 bases lay outside the gene matches. The germline V gene has CDR1 DFQATT and CDR2 SNEGSKA (reference sequence). The CDR3 runs 15 residues. CDR3 region: CSAQVGGRIGNEQFF. The CDR3 bases are TGCAGTGCCCAGGTTGGCGGGAGGATAGGCAATGAGCAGTTCTTC.

The chain recombines TRBV10-3 with TRBJ2-3; D perhaps matches TRBD2 (5 bases). V lost 10 bases and J lost 3, with 17 bases in between. Per germline, CDR1 ENHRY and CDR2 SYGVKD. CDR3 length: 14 residues. In nucleotides, the CDR3 is TGTGCCAGCAGCGGTGCGGCTAGGACAGATACGCAGTATTTT. Its protein product is CASSGAARTDTQYF.

There are a few counts of this clonotype. This chain connects TRBV29-1 to TRBJ1-3; unclear D gene. In germline, CDR1 is SQVTM, CDR2 ANQGSEA. The CDR3 loop spans 12 amino acids. Trimming pared 3 bases from V and 7 bases from J, leaving 10 bases between. CDR3 DNA sequence: TGCAGCGTTGATATTGGGGAGAACACCATATATTTT. It codes for CSVDIGENTIYF.

V usage is TRBV20-1 and J usage is TRBJ2-5, with 8 bases matching TRBD2. CDR1 DFQATT and CDR2 SNEGSKA come from the germline V gene (reference sequence). The CDR3 contains 16 residues. The V segment lost 3 bases and the J segment 1 base; nucleotides outside the gene matches: 10. The CDR3 protein is CSASRGSGGPQETQYF. Here the CDR3 DNA reads TGCAGTGCTAGTCGTGGGTCGGGAGGGCCCCAAGAGACCCAGTACTTC.

The chain couples TRBV14 to TRBJ2-3; possibly TRBD2 for D (5 bases). Per the germline V gene, CDR1 is SGHDN and CDR2 is FVKESK. This CDR3 has 12 residues. Trimming removed 3 bases from V and 9 bases from J, with 10 bases in between. The CDR3 reads CASSQYGETQYF. The CDR3 nucleotides are TGTGCCAGCAGCCAGTACGGGGAGACGCAGTATTTT.

This clonotype was counted only a few times. The germline gene is not matched at one end of the junction; a read error may be the cause. The V gene is TRBV29-1, the J gene TRBJ2-1; 7 nucleotides align to TRBD2. The CDR3 sequence is 12 residues long. The germline gives CDR1 SQVTM, CDR2 ANQGSEA. In DNA form, the CDR3 reads TGCAGCGTTGATGTCTGGGGAGGGAGTAAGGTCTTC. Protein product: CSVDVWGGSKVF.

The chain is built from TRBV4-2 and TRBJ2-2; D might be TRBD1 (6 bases). This CDR3 is 16 amino acids long. Germline V CDR1 and CDR2: LGHNA, YNFKEQ. Trimming removed 1 base at V and 4 bases at J, with 13 bases between. CDR3 sequence (DNA): TGTGCCAGCAGCCAAGCCTCAGGGGCAGGCACCGGGGAGCTGTTTTTT. It encodes CASSQASGAGTGELFF.

The chain uses TRBV7-2 and TRBJ2-1, with 12 bases that match TRBD2. CDR3 length: 15 amino acids. The germline CDR1 and CDR2 sequences are SGHTA and FQGNSA. The V segment lost 0 bases and the J segment 12 bases; nucleotides outside the gene matches: 6. CDR3 coding DNA: TGTGCCAGCAGCTTAGCGTCTAGCGGGGGGGTTGGGCAGTTCTTC. Amino acid sequence: CASSLASSGGVGQFF. Using reference TRBV7-2 and TRBJ2-1 for the parts outside the CDR3, the full variable domain is GAGVSQSPSNKVTEKGKDVELRCDPISGHTALYWYRQSLGQGLEFLIYFQGNSAPDKSGLPSDRFSAERTGGSVSTLTIQRTQQEDSAVYLCASSLASSGGVGQFFGPGTRLTVL.

This chain connects TRBV11-2 to TRBJ2-6; D not certain. Germline V CDR1 and CDR2: SGHAT, FQNNGV. The CDR3 is 19 amino acids. Trimming removed 5 bases from V and 0 bases from J, with 20 bases in between. The CDR3 spells CASSPSGSQYVSGANVLTF. The CDR3, as DNA: TGTGCCAGCAGCCCTTCCGGAAGTCAGTACGTCTCTGGGGCCAACGTCCTGACTTTC.

The gene calls are TRBV14 and TRBJ2-1; TRBD2 agrees at 7 bases. The CDR3 is 17 residues long. V lost 4 bases to trimming and J lost 0 bases; unmatched junction nucleotides: 9. Germline CDR1 SGHDN, CDR2 FVKESK. For the CDR3, the DNA is TGTGCCAGCAGCCCCCTCTCAGCGGGGAGCTCCTACAATGAGCAGTTCTTC. It codes for CASSPLSAGSSYNEQFF.

The chain joins TRBV4-2 to TRBJ2-3; 8 nucleotides agree with TRBD2. This CDR3 is built from 15 residues. Germline CDR1 LGHNA, CDR2 YNFKEQ. The V and J ends lost 1 base and 7 bases, in that order; junction bases with no gene match: 7. CDR3 amino acids: CASSQVGGGSNTQYF. The CDR3 bases are TGTGCCAGCAGCCAAGTTGGCGGGGGGTCAAATACGCAGTATTTT.